Each of the 13 T cell receptor beta chains below was sequenced from the same sample in a study of cytomegalovirus exposure and HLA in healthy donors. PCR used 60 Vbeta primers and 13 Jbeta primers. The assay was immunoSEQ multiplex PCR, and TCRdb's table has in-frame clones only and misses some. The data show 160,000 or so clones, about 80% seen once. Sequencing was carried out using PBMCs. The receptors stem from a man aged 35 to 55 in good health and CMV-seronegative.

The chain couples TRBV7-8 to TRBJ1-1; D is perhaps TRBD1 (6 bases). Trimming stripped 7 bases from V and 0 bases from J, with 21 bases between. Germline CDR1 is SGHVS and CDR2 is FQNEAQ. The CDR3 is 17 amino acids. The CDR3 region has the DNA TGTGCCAGCAAATGGGGTGGACAGAGCTCCATGAACACTGAAGCTTTCTTT. This gives the protein CASKWGGQSSMNTEAFF.

The CDR3 loop reads CAASPGGLNNQPQHF. CDR3 DNA sequence: TGTGCCGCCTCACCAGGGGGGCTAAACAATCAGCCCCAGCATTTT. The J gene is TRBJ1-5, the V gene TRBV10-3, with 7 bases lining up with TRBD1. Germline V lookup: CDR1 ENHRY, CDR2 SYGVKD. The V segment lost 11 bases and the J segment 3 bases; nucleotides outside the gene matches: 13. This CDR3 is 15 amino acids long.

This chain uses TRBV20-1 with TRBJ2-7; D gene ambiguous. This CDR3 spans 10 amino acids. V lost 4 bases, J lost 8 bases, and 9 bases lay in between. CDR1 and CDR2 (germline): DFQATT, SNEGSKA (reference sequence). CDR3 sequence reads: CSAMVEKQYF. The CDR3, as DNA: TGCAGTGCTATGGTGGAGAAGCAGTACTTC.

This rearrangement joins TRBV11-2 to TRBJ1-6; 8 bases are shared with TRBD1. The V gene's germline CDR1 is SGHAT and CDR2 FQNNGV. V lost 0 bases to trimming and J lost 7 bases; unmatched junction nucleotides: 5. The CDR3 loop spans 16 amino acids. CDR3 in amino acids: CASSLDWTGTNSPLHF. Written as DNA, the CDR3 is TGTGCCAGCAGCTTAGATTGGACAGGGACGAATTCACCCCTCCACTTT. Complete variable domain (other parts from reference TRBV11-2 and TRBJ1-6): EAGVAQSPRYKIIEKRQSVAFWCNPISGHATLYWYQQILGQGPKLLIQFQNNGVVDDSQLPKDRFSAERLKGVDSTLKIQPAKLEDSAVYLCASSLDWTGTNSPLHFGNGTRLTVT.

The V and J genes are TRBV5-4 and TRBJ2-5; the match to TRBD2 covers 7 bases. TRBJ2-7 matches the DNA end more closely, so the J call is doubtful. The CDR3 sequence is 12 residues long. CDR1 is SGHNT, CDR2 YYREEE, per germline (reference sequence). The CDR3 DNA reads TGTGCCAGCAGTCGTGGGGGGGGCGAGCAGTACTTC. Residues: CASSRGGGEQYF.

Notes on this clone: Compared with germline, one end of the junction differs, possibly owing to a read error. V gene TRBV29-1 combines with J gene TRBJ2-6, with 11 bases that match TRBD2. The CDR3 length is 16 residues. Germline V gene lookup returns CDR1 SQVTM and CDR2 ANQGSEA. The CDR3 reads CSVESSGRSGANGLTF. The CDR3 DNA reads TGCAGCGTTGAGTCTAGCGGGAGGTCTGGGGCCAACGGCCTGACTTTC. Filled out from reference TRBV29-1 and TRBJ2-6, the complete variable domain reads SAVISQKPSRDICQRGTSLTIQCQVDSQVTMMFWYRQQPGQSLTLIATANQGSEATYESGFVIDKFPISRPNLTFSTLTVSNMSPEDSSIYLCSVESSGRSGANGLTFGAGSRLTVL.

Comment on this clone: The junction departs from germline at one end; a sequencing error may be responsible. J is TRBJ2-6 and V is TRBV29-1, with D maybe TRBD2 (6 bases). CDR3 size: 14 residues. The germline V gene has CDR1 SQVTM and CDR2 ANQGSEA. The CDR3 coding sequence is TGCAGCGTTGGAGACCCGGGCGGGGCCAACGGCCTGACTTTC. It yields the protein CSVGDPGGANGLTF.

The sample holds a few counts of this clone. The V call is TRBV28, the J call TRBJ1-2; the match to TRBD1 covers 10 bases. V was clipped by 6 bases and J by 4 bases; unmatched bases: 11. The germline V gene encodes CDR1 MDHEN and CDR2 SYDVKM. CDR3 length: 16 residues. CDR3 residues: CASRPLLRQGAYGYTF. The CDR3 DNA is TGTGCCAGCAGACCCCTCCTTAGACAGGGGGCCTATGGCTACACCTTC.

The chain couples TRBV6-5 to TRBJ2-2, with TRBD1 as a possible D gene (5 bases). The CDR3 has 13 residues. Germline values: CDR1 MNHEY, CDR2 SVGAGI. Trimming cost V 6 bases and J 4 bases, with 9 bases left between them. CDR3 sequence (DNA): TGTGCCAGCAGGGGGCTTTCCACCGGGGAGCTGTTTTTT. Translating gives CASRGLSTGELFF.

As regards this clone: The junction shows a germline mismatch at one end, possibly a read error. The rearrangement links TRBV7-9 to TRBJ2-3; TRBD2 might be the D (6 bases). The germline gives CDR1 SEHNR, CDR2 FQNEAQ (reference sequence). The CDR3 has 12 amino acids. The CDR3 here is CSSSLREDTQYF. DNA of the CDR3: TGTTCCAGCAGCTTACGGGAGGATACGCAGTATTTT.

The chain employs TRBV13 and TRBJ2-1, with D unresolved. The V and J ends lost 1 base and 0 bases respectively, with 7 bases between them. This CDR3 spans 15 amino acids. In germline, CDR1 is PRHDT, CDR2 FYEKMQ (reference sequence). CDR3 protein: CASSLAGSSYNEQFF. As DNA, the CDR3 is TGTGCCAGCAGCTTAGCAGGAAGCTCCTACAATGAGCAGTTCTTC. The variable domain in full, with the rest retrieved from reference TRBV13 and TRBJ2-1, is AAGVIQSPRHLIKEKRETATLKCYPIPRHDTVYWYQQGPGQDPQFLISFYEKMQSDKGSIPDRFSAQQFSDYHSELNMSSLELGDSALYFCASSLAGSSYNEQFFGPGTRLTVL.

The chain links TRBV2 to TRBJ2-2; 9 nucleotides line up with TRBD1. The CDR3 is 14 residues long. Per the germline V gene, CDR1 is SNHLY and CDR2 is FYNNEI. With V trimmed by 8 bases and J by 6 bases, 7 bases remained unmatched. The CDR3 loop is CASRMDRGSGELFF. The CDR3 bases are TGTGCCAGCCGGATGGACAGGGGATCCGGGGAGCTGTTTTTT.

This clone was detected only a few times. V usage is TRBV27 and J usage is TRBJ2-7, with D maybe TRBD2 (5 bases). Germline V gene data show CDR1 as MNHEY and CDR2 as SMNVEV (reference sequence). The V end lost 7 bases, the J end lost 3 bases, and 10 bases lay between the germline ends. The CDR3 length is 12 residues. The CDR3 region is CASKASLYEQYF. CDR3 bases: TGTGCCAGCAAGGCTAGCCTCTACGAGCAGTACTTC.